A single sample is the source of the 19 T cell receptor beta chains below, sequenced in a study of Graves' ophthalmopathy and Graves' hyperthyroidism. RNA transcripts provided the template for amplifying TCR beta CDR3 regions. HTBI primers were used in a first-round RT-PCR, which preceded a second-round multiplex PCR. TCRdb recomputed calls from the multiplex PCR reads with MiXCR, one row per CDR3 protein. The sample records about 1.2 million distinct CDR3 sequences, about 38% being singletons. Sequencing was done on a sample of peripheral blood or thyroid tissue (not recorded which). These receptors originate from an adult man with Graves' hyperthyroidism.

There are a few counts of this clonotype. The gene calls are TRBV5-1 and TRBJ2-5; 7 bases fit TRBD1. CDR3 length: 14 amino acids. After removal of 4 bases from V and 4 bases from J, the junction contained 7 bases not matched to a gene. The V gene's germline CDR1 is SGHRS and CDR2 YFSETQ. The CDR3 here is CASSQGGLGETQYF. The DNA for the CDR3 is TGCGCCAGCAGCCAAGGGGGCTTGGGAGAGACCCAGTACTTC.

The chain joins TRBV7-6 to TRBJ2-5; D is perhaps TRBD2 (5 bases). In germline, CDR1 is SGHVS, CDR2 FNYEAQ. CDR3 size: 15 residues. The V end was cut by 8 bases, the J end by 4 bases, with 20 bases between. CDR3 nucleotides: TGTGCCAGCCCCCAGACCGAGGGCGCCGGAGAGACCCAGTACTTC. It is translated as CASPQTEGAGETQYF.

In its sample, this clonotype was seen many times. The chain joins TRBV2 to TRBJ1-5; D remains unclear. The length of the CDR3 is 13 residues. Germline V lookup: CDR1 SNHLY, CDR2 FYNNEI. V was pared by 7 bases and J by 4 bases, with 11 bases between. The CDR3 loop is CASTSVRNQPQHF. The CDR3 nucleotides read TGTGCCAGCACCTCGGTTAGGAATCAGCCCCAGCATTTT. The complete variable domain, with remaining parts taken from reference TRBV2 and TRBJ1-5, reads EPEVTQTPSHQVTQMGQEVILRCVPISNHLYFYWYRQILGQKVEFLVSFYNNEISEKSEIFDDQFSVERPDGSNFTLKIRSTKLEDSAMYFCASTSVRNQPQHFGDGTRLSIL.

In its sample, this clonotype was seen a few times. The J gene is TRBJ2-7, the V gene TRBV7-9, with 7 nucleotides matching TRBD1. The CDR3 loop spans 16 amino acids. Unmatched junction bases numbered 11, after V lost 5 bases and J lost 1 base. Germline-derived CDR1 and CDR2 are SEHNR and FQNEAQ (reference sequence). CDR3 DNA sequence: TGTGCCAGCAGCGCCTGGGGACAGATCGATTCCTACGAGCAGTACTTC. Protein sequence: CASSAWGQIDSYEQYF.

V usage is TRBV25-1 and J usage is TRBJ2-5; TRBD2 matches at 13 bases. The CDR3 runs to 16 residues. V lost 6 bases, J lost 4 bases, and 8 bases stayed unmatched. The germline gives CDR1 MGHDK, CDR2 SYGVNS. The CDR3 DNA reads TGTGCCAGCAGCTCGGGACTAGCGGGGATTAGAGAGACCCAGTACTTC. Translation gives CASSSGLAGIRETQYF.

In regard to this clonotype: One junction end does not reproduce the germline sequence, and a read error may be involved. This chain uses TRBV29-1 with TRBJ2-6; TRBD1 agrees at 9 bases. This CDR3 is 11 amino acids long. Per germline, CDR1 SQVTM and CDR2 ANQGSEA. The CDR3: CSVQGASTEAF. In nucleotides, the CDR3 is TGCAGCGTACAGGGGGCGTCCACTGAAGCTTTC.

The V and J genes are TRBV9 and TRBJ1-5; 7 positions agree with TRBD1. The CDR3 covers 14 residues. V trimming: 3 bases; J trimming: 11 bases; junction bases outside the gene matches: 11. In germline, CDR1 is SGDLS, CDR2 YYNGEE. The chain's CDR3 is CASSGQGDGETQHF. The DNA of the CDR3 is TGTGCCAGCAGCGGACAGGGCGATGGAGAGACCCAGCATTTT.

V is TRBV12-3 or TRBV12-4 and J is TRBJ1-2; a weak D match, TRBD1 (5 bases). V lost 5 bases to trimming and J lost 8 bases, with 27 bases between them. This CDR3 region has 17 residues. The CDR3 sequence is CASSTSEVTGKLTGYTF. The CDR3 DNA is TGTGCCAGCAGTACTAGCGAGGTTACAGGCAAACTCACGGGCTACACCTTC.

A few counts support this clonotype. The chain joins TRBV20-1 to TRBJ1-1, with a possible D match to TRBD1 (6 bases). Germline V gene lookup returns CDR1 DFQATT and CDR2 SNEGSKA (reference sequence). The CDR3 runs to 13 residues. Trimming shortened V by 6 bases and J by 3 bases, and 14 bases separated the two germline ends. DNA for the CDR3: TGCAGTGCCGCTGGGGGGCCAGACACTGAAGCTTTCTTT. Translated, it gives CSAAGGPDTEAFF.

This clonotype was observed a few times. A junction end diverges from the germline sequence, so it may reflect a read error. The genes are TRBV10-3 and TRBJ2-5; 8 bases are shared with TRBD1. The CDR3 loop spans 18 amino acids. Germline values: CDR1 ENHRY, CDR2 SYGVKD. The CDR3 loop reads CASSYSPAGTGVQETQYF. The DNA for the CDR3 is TGTGCCAGCAGTTATTCCCCAGCCGGGACAGGAGTACAAGAGACCCAGTACTTC.

V and J are TRBV29-1 and TRBJ1-1, with D uncertain. Trimming took off 6 bases at V and 4 bases at J, with 12 bases between the two ends. The CDR3 has 12 residues. CDR1 SQVTM and CDR2 ANQGSEA come from the germline V gene. Here the CDR3 reads CSVREGTTEAFF. CDR3 DNA: TGCAGCGTCAGAGAGGGTACCACTGAAGCTTTCTTT.

The V gene is TRBV15, the J gene TRBJ1-2; D call uncertain. The CDR3 consists of 13 residues. The germline gives CDR1 LNHNV, CDR2 YYDKDF (reference sequence). The ends were cut back, 2 bases at V and 10 bases at J, with 14 bases in the middle. In DNA form, the CDR3 reads TGTGCCACCAGCAGAACACTGGACCGCCACTACACCTTC. Protein product: CATSRTLDRHYTF. The variable domain in full, completed from reference TRBV15 and TRBJ1-2, reads DAMVIQNPRYQVTQFGKPVTLSCSQTLNHNVMYWYQQKSSQAPKLLFHYYDKDFNNEADTPDNFQSRRPNTSFCFLDIRSPGLGDTAMYLCATSRTLDRHYTFGSGTRLTVV.

J is TRBJ1-6 and V is TRBV10-3; 8 bases agree with TRBD1. Germline trimming cut 5 bases from V and 10 bases from J; bases unmatched to any gene: 7. The CDR3 is 14 residues long. CDR1 and CDR2 from the germline V gene are ENHRY and SYGVKD. The CDR3 sequence: CAISYGRGPSPLHF. CDR3 DNA: TGTGCCATCAGTTATGGCAGGGGGCCCTCACCCCTCCACTTT.

V usage is TRBV20-1 and J usage is TRBJ2-5; D is perhaps TRBD2 (6 bases). The CDR3 is 14 residues long. The germline V gene encodes CDR1 DFQATT and CDR2 SNEGSKA (reference sequence). V lost 6 bases and J lost 4, with 18 bases in between. The CDR3 region has the DNA TGCAGTGCCCTGCGGGGCACCTTGGGAGAGACCCAGTACTTC. Amino acids: CSALRGTLGETQYF.

This clonotype was seen once. This chain links TRBV7-2 with TRBJ2-7, with TRBD1 identical over 10 bases. Germline trimming cut 5 bases from V and 6 bases from J; bases unmatched to any gene: 7. Germline V gene sequence: CDR1 SGHTA, CDR2 FQGNSA. The CDR3 extends over 14 amino acids. The CDR3 DNA is TGTGCCAGCAGCGCAAGGACAGGGGGAAGCGAGCAGTACTTC. Translated, it gives CASSARTGGSEQYF.

V and J are TRBV10-3 and TRBJ2-7, with TRBD1 identical over 8 bases. CDR3 length: 12 residues. Germline assignment: CDR1 ENHRY and CDR2 SYGVKD. V was clipped by 6 bases and J by 7 bases; unmatched bases: 5. CDR3 residues: CAIRIRDREQYF. CDR3 DNA sequence: TGTGCCATCAGAATCCGGGACAGGGAGCAGTACTTC.

For this clonotype: A much larger clone differs by one base, so this may be a read error. The chain's CDR3 is CASSVGRDQGTQYF. The CDR3 coding sequence is TGTGCCAGCAGCGTAGGGAGAGATCAAGGGACCCAGTACTTC. V and J are TRBV9 and TRBJ2-5; D call uncertain. The CDR3 loop spans 14 amino acids. CDR1 is SGDLS and CDR2 is YYNGEE in the germline V gene.

Ten or more counts support this clonotype. The V call is TRBV19, the J call TRBJ1-1, with D uncertain. In germline, CDR1 is LNHDA, CDR2 SQIVND (reference sequence). V was pared by 2 bases and J by 4 bases, with 11 bases between. This CDR3 has 14 amino acids. The CDR3 nucleotides are TGTGCCAGTAGTATAACCTCGTTCGGCACTGAAGCTTTCTTT. Translated: CASSITSFGTEAFF.

This clonotype was counted only a few times. V usage is TRBV9 and J usage is TRBJ1-3; 7 bases map to TRBD1. CDR1 and CDR2 (germline): SGDLS, YYNGEE. The CDR3 has 14 amino acids. V lost 0 bases, J lost 6 bases, and 3 bases stayed unmatched. CDR3 bases: TGTGCCAGCAGCGTAGGTAGGGGGCAAAACACCATATATTTT. Protein sequence: CASSVGRGQNTIYF.